This passage covers 8 T cell receptor beta chains from one sample sequenced in a study of blood T cell repertoires in COVID-19. Profiling relied on immunoSEQ multiplex PCR, and the TCRdb table lists in-frame clones only, not all of them. The sample includes 75,000 to 85,000 clones, 88% of them seen just once. Sequencing input: peripheral blood. The origin of the receptors is a man in his forties or fifties with active COVID-19.

The rearrangement uses TRBV2 and TRBJ2-1, with 8 bases aligning to TRBD1. The CDR3 runs to 15 residues. Germline CDR1 reads SNHLY; CDR2 reads FYNNEI. The V segment lost 6 bases and the J segment 0 bases; nucleotides outside the gene matches: 4. CDR3 in DNA: TGTGCCAGCAGAGTTGGACAGGGCTCCTACAATGAGCAGTTCTTC. It translates to CASRVGQGSYNEQFF. The full variable domain, rest sourced from reference TRBV2 and TRBJ2-1, is EPEVTQTPSHQVTQMGQEVILRCVPISNHLYFYWYRQILGQKVEFLVSFYNNEISEKSEIFDDQFSVERPDGSNFTLKIRSTKLEDSAMYFCASRVGQGSYNEQFFGPGTRLTVL.

This clone was observed a single time. J is TRBJ2-5 and V is TRBV5-1; D might be TRBD1 (5 bases). V was cut by 0 bases and J by 5 bases, with 14 bases left in between. This CDR3 region has 15 residues. CDR1 and CDR2 from the germline V gene are SGHRS and YFSETQ. DNA for the CDR3: TGCGCCAGCAGCTTGGGACAGCTTACCTTGGAGACCCAGTACTTC. Encoded protein: CASSLGQLTLETQYF.

This sequence joins TRBV18 and TRBJ2-3; no reliable D call. Trimming left V 1 base short and J 2 bases short, with 13 bases between. There are 16 residues in the CDR3. CDR1 and CDR2 (germline): KGHSH, LQKENI. CDR3 in DNA: TGTGCCAGCTCACCACTGTCTCAGATTGCCACAGATACGCAGTATTTT. Encoded protein: CASSPLSQIATDTQYF.

The V and J genes are TRBV28 and TRBJ2-7, with 11 bases identical to TRBD2. Per the germline V gene, CDR1 is MDHEN and CDR2 is SYDVKM. With 5 bases clipped from V and 4 bases from J, the junction kept 7 bases outside the gene matches. There are 15 residues in the CDR3. The CDR3 coding sequence is TGTGCCAGCAGTCCAACCCCTAGCGGGAGGTACGAGCAGTACTTC. As protein: CASSPTPSGRYEQYF.

This chain joins TRBV5-1 and TRBJ1-1; D is ambiguous. The ends were cut back, 0 bases at V and 0 bases at J, with 9 bases in the middle. The CDR3 loop spans 15 amino acids. Germline V CDR1 and CDR2: SGHRS, YFSETQ. CDR3 sequence: CASSLGGTLNTEAFF. The CDR3 bases are TGCGCCAGCAGCTTGGGTGGCACCTTGAACACTGAAGCTTTCTTT. The full variable domain, in which reference TRBV5-1 and TRBJ1-1 provide the parts outside the CDR3, is KAGVTQTPRYLIKTRGQQVTLSCSPISGHRSVSWYQQTPGQGLQFLFEYFSETQRNKGNFPGRFSGRQFSNSRSEMNVSTLELGDSALYLCASSLGGTLNTEAFFGQGTRLTVV.

The chain has TRBV5-1 and TRBJ2-5, with TRBD1 matching over 7 bases. The CDR3 has 17 amino acids. V shed 2 bases, J shed 4 bases, and the junction held 14 bases outside the gene matches. The V gene's germline CDR1 is SGHRS and CDR2 YFSETQ. In DNA form, the CDR3 reads TGCGCCAGCAGCTTACTAACAGGGGAACGGATGGGAGAGACCCAGTACTTC. This codes for CASSLLTGERMGETQYF.

This rearrangement joins TRBV5-4 to TRBJ2-1; the match to TRBD2 covers 12 bases. This CDR3 is built from 15 residues. J gave up 7 bases and V 0 bases, and 2 bases lay outside the gene matches. Germline CDR1 SGHNT, CDR2 YYREEE (reference sequence). Here the CDR3 DNA reads TGTGCCAGCAGCTTGGCTAGCGGGAGGGAAAATGAGCAGTTCTTC. As protein: CASSLASGRENEQFF.

This clone was seen only a few times. The genes are TRBV7-2 and TRBJ1-2, with 7 bases lining up with TRBD1. CDR3 length: 13 residues. Germline V CDR1 and CDR2: SGHTA, FQGNSA. V trimming: 4 bases; J trimming: 6 bases; junction bases outside the gene matches: 5. The CDR3 sequence is CASSSGTVDGYTF. CDR3 coding DNA: TGTGCCAGCAGCTCCGGGACAGTCGATGGCTACACCTTC.